These 20 T cell receptor beta chains originate from one sample sequenced in a study of human T cells and chemical hapten exposure. MiXCR, run by TCRdb on the RACE reads, gives a single entry per CDR3 protein. The sample has approximately 260,000 distinct CDR3 sequences, 7.5% to 10% seen once. Time point defined: pre-sensitization, week 0. As for treatment: therapeutic diphenylcyclopropenone sensitization with weekly scalp DPC. Sequences were derived from whole blood, sampled in connection with sensitization to the hapten diphenylcyclopropenone (DPC). The receptor set was obtained from a woman in her thirties or forties with alopecia areata. Some clones in this sample may be carry-over from other donors' samples.

This clonotype came up many times. The chain carries TRBV7-2 and TRBJ2-5; 7 bases map to TRBD2. The CDR3 sequence is 15 residues long. The germline V gene has CDR1 SGHTA and CDR2 FQGNSA. The junction had 7 bases not matched to a gene; V was cut back by 1 base and J by 5 bases. The CDR3 DNA reads TGTGCCAGCAGCTTAGTCGCGGGAGTCGGTGAGACCCAGTACTTC. Translated, it gives CASSLVAGVGETQYF.

This sequence joins TRBV12-3 or TRBV12-4 and TRBJ1-3; D is unresolved. V lost 6 bases and J 3 bases, leaving 6 bases between the germline ends. This CDR3 has 12 residues. The CDR3 sequence: CASRGLGNTIYF. In nucleotides, the CDR3 is TGTGCCAGCAGGGGCCTTGGAAACACCATATATTTT.

This clonotype was observed a single time. The rearrangement links TRBV5-1 to TRBJ2-2, with TRBD2 matching 8 bases. The junction had 6 bases not matched to a gene; V was cut back by 0 bases and J by 2 bases. Germline CDR1 and CDR2: SGHRS and YFSETQ. The CDR3 is made up of 17 amino acids. The CDR3 region has the DNA TGCGCCAGCAGCTTGGGGTTAGCGGGAAGAAACACCGGGGAGCTGTTTTTT. Translation gives CASSLGLAGRNTGELFF.

The chain is built from TRBV6-5 and TRBJ1-1; D not resolved. CDR1 and CDR2 (germline): MNHEY, SVGAGI. This CDR3 comprises 13 residues. Trimming left V 0 bases short and J 8 bases short, with 10 bases between. DNA of the CDR3: TGTGCCAGCAGTTACTCCGGGAGCCAGGAAGCTTTCTTT. Its translation: CASSYSGSQEAFF.

This chain connects TRBV7-3 to TRBJ1-1, with 7 bases fitting TRBD1. Trimming cost V 5 bases and J 1 base; bases outside gene matches: 4. Germline loops: CDR1 SGHTA, CDR2 FQGTGA. This CDR3 region has 14 residues. The CDR3 region has the DNA TGTGCCAGCAGCCGAGGGGGCCAGAACACTGAAGCTTTCTTT. It yields the protein CASSRGGQNTEAFF.

A note on this clonotype: A clone one base away is much larger, so this may be a read error. The V call is TRBV12-3 or TRBV12-4, the J call TRBJ1-6; D gene unclear. Trimming removed 5 bases at V and 9 bases at J, with 14 bases between. The CDR3 length is 14 residues. CDR3 DNA: TGTGCCAGCAGTCTGGGCAGTCCGGGTTCACCCCTCCACTTT. Residues: CASSLGSPGSPLHF.

This clonotype has just a few counts. The chain employs TRBV6-2 or TRBV6-3 and TRBJ2-1; TRBD1 matches at 11 bases. Trimming removed 10 bases from V and 7 bases from J; junction bases left unmatched: 9. The CDR3 runs to 14 residues. CDR1 MNHEY and CDR2 SVGEGT come from the germline V gene. CDR3 DNA sequence: TGTGCCACCCACGGGACAGGGGGGTTGAATGAGCAGTTCTTC. Translating gives CATHGTGGLNEQFF.

This chain joins TRBV4-1 and TRBJ1-4; TRBD1 matches at 7 bases. The trim removed 4 bases at V and 5 bases at J, leaving 13 bases unmatched. Germline-derived CDR1 and CDR2 are MGHRA and YSYEKL. The CDR3 is 17 amino acids. The CDR3 reads CASSPRGDSRFNEKLFF. CDR3 nucleotides: TGCGCCAGCAGCCCAAGAGGGGACAGTAGGTTCAATGAAAAACTGTTTTTT.

V usage is TRBV12-3 or TRBV12-4 and J usage is TRBJ1-4, with D maybe TRBD1 (5 bases). The CDR3 runs to 13 residues. V lost 3 bases and J lost 8, with 10 bases in between. The CDR3 loop is CASSFTGGEKLFF. The CDR3 bases are TGTGCCAGCAGTTTTACAGGCGGGGAAAAACTGTTTTTT.

This clonotype turned up a few times. V gene TRBV7-2 combines with J gene TRBJ1-5, with no clear D. Per the germline V gene, CDR1 is SGHTA and CDR2 is FQGNSA. V was pared by 3 bases and J by 7 bases, with 10 bases between. This CDR3 spans 13 amino acids. CDR3 sequence: CASSFDRQQPQHF. The DNA for the CDR3 is TGTGCCAGCAGCTTTGATCGGCAACAGCCCCAGCATTTT.

This clonotype occurred many times. This chain links TRBV3-1 with TRBJ2-1; 12 nucleotides align to TRBD2. V shed 5 bases, J shed 7 bases, and the junction held 6 bases outside the gene matches. Germline V CDR1 and CDR2: LGHDT, YNNKEL (reference sequence). CDR3 length: 15 residues. CDR3 sequence: CASSETSGRTNEQFF. CDR3 coding DNA: TGTGCCAGCAGCGAAACTAGCGGGAGGACAAATGAGCAGTTCTTC.

Many counts were recorded for this clonotype. This rearrangement joins TRBV12-3 or TRBV12-4 to TRBJ1-4; no definite D call. The V gene lost 1 base and the J gene lost 7 bases, with 7 bases spanning the gap. The CDR3 sequence is 13 residues long. The CDR3 here is CASSLGGGEKLFF. Written as DNA, the CDR3 is TGTGCCAGCAGTTTAGGGGGAGGTGAAAAACTGTTTTTT.

This chain uses TRBV28 with TRBJ2-7; 8 bases are shared with TRBD2. Germline CDR1 MDHEN, CDR2 SYDVKM. CDR3 length: 16 residues. The V gene end was trimmed by 0 bases and the J gene end by 7 bases; junction bases not matched to a gene: 11. The CDR3: CASSLWASGSVEEQYF. The CDR3 coding sequence is TGTGCCAGCAGTTTATGGGCCAGCGGGAGTGTCGAAGAGCAGTACTTC.

This clonotype has a handful of counts. This sequence joins TRBV11-1 and TRBJ2-7; TRBD2 matches 11 bases. The CDR3 covers 15 residues. Germline V gene lookup returns CDR1 SGHAT and CDR2 FQDESV (reference sequence). V shed 2 bases, J shed 3 bases, and the junction held 3 bases outside the gene matches. The CDR3 here is CASSLLAGGRYEQYF. For the CDR3, the DNA is TGTGCCAGCAGCTTACTAGCGGGAGGTCGCTACGAGCAGTACTTC.

The sample holds a few counts of this clonotype. This chain connects TRBV3-1 to TRBJ1-1; 12 nucleotides match TRBD1. Per germline, CDR1 LGHDT and CDR2 YNNKEL (reference sequence). Germline trimming cut 4 bases from V and 6 bases from J; bases unmatched to any gene: 3. The CDR3 spans 14 residues. In nucleotides, the CDR3 is TGTGCCAGCAGCCCACGGGACAGGGGGCCTGAAGCTTTCTTT. Its translation is CASSPRDRGPEAFF.

This clonotype was counted ten times or more. This chain connects TRBV7-2 to TRBJ1-2; D gene uncertain. This CDR3 is built from 15 residues. Trimming shortened V by 1 base and J by 0 bases, and 9 bases separated the two germline ends. Germline CDR1 is SGHTA and CDR2 is FQGNSA. The DNA of the CDR3 is TGTGCCAGCAGCTTAGGGTTAGGCACTAACTATGGCTACACCTTC. It yields the protein CASSLGLGTNYGYTF.

The CDR3 region is CASSFWERINEQFF. The CDR3 DNA reads TGTGCCAGCAGCTTTTGGGAGAGGATCAATGAGCAGTTCTTC. The chain carries TRBV7-2 and TRBJ2-1, with D possibly TRBD2 on 5 matching bases. The CDR3 runs 14 residues. Trimming cost V 3 bases and J 6 bases, with 12 bases left between them. The germline V gene encodes CDR1 SGHTA and CDR2 FQGNSA.

This clonotype occurred many times. The gene calls are TRBV20-1 and TRBJ1-2, with no clear D. CDR3 length: 11 residues. The germline gives CDR1 DFQATT, CDR2 SNEGSKA (reference sequence). CDR3 in amino acids: CAIGGGMGYTF. CDR3 coding DNA: TGCGCAATTGGAGGTGGGATGGGCTACACCTTC.

Points on this clonotype: A junction boundary mismatches the germline segment, possibly from a read error. The chain uses TRBV12-3 or TRBV12-4 and TRBJ2-2; tentative D call: TRBD2 (6 bases). The CDR3 covers 16 residues. CDR3 DNA sequence: TGTGCCAGCAGTTTAAGTACGGGAGCTGTCACCGGGGAGCTGCTTTTT. Protein sequence: CASSLSTGAVTGELLF.

V gene TRBV20-1 combines with J gene TRBJ1-5; no definite D call. Germline V lookup: CDR1 DFQATT, CDR2 SNEGSKA (reference sequence). This CDR3 has 18 amino acids. With 6 bases removed from V and 4 bases from J, the gap between germline ends came to 28 bases. For the CDR3, the DNA is TGCAGTGCCGGAGCGGCCAATAGGCTGCTCTCGGAAAATCAGCCCCAGCATTTT. Amino acid sequence: CSAGAANRLLSENQPQHF.